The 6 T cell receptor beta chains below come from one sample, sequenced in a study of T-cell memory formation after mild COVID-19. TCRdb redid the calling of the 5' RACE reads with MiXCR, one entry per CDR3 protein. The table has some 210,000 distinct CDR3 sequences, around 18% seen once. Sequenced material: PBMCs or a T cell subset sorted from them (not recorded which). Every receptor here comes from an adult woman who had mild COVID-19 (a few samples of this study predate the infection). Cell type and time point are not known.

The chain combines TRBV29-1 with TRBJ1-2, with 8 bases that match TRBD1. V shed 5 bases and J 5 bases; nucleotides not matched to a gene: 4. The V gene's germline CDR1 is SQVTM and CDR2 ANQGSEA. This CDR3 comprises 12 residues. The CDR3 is CSVRQGTYGYTF. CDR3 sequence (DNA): TGCAGCGTTCGACAGGGGACGTATGGCTACACCTTC.

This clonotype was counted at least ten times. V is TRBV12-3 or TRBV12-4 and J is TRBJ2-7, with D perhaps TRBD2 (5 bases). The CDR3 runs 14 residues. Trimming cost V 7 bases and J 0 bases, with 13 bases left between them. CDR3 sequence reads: CASTREGSSYEQYF. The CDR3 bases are TGTGCCAGCACCAGAGAAGGGAGCTCCTACGAGCAGTACTTC.

CDR3 protein: CASSLGGRQETQYF. CDR3 nucleotide sequence: TGTGCCAGCAGCTTAGGCGGGCGGCAAGAGACCCAGTACTTC. The V call is TRBV7-2, the J call TRBJ2-5, with D maybe TRBD2 (5 bases). The CDR3 contains 14 residues. The germline V gene encodes CDR1 SGHTA and CDR2 FQGNSA. The germline V and J ends were trimmed by 1 base and 2 bases, with 8 bases remaining between them.

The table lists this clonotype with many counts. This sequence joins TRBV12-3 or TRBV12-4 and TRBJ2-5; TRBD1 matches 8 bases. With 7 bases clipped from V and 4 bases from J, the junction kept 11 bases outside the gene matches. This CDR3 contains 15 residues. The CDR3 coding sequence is TGTGCCAGCACCCCGCACTCCGACAGGGGAGAGACCCAGTACTTC. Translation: CASTPHSDRGETQYF.

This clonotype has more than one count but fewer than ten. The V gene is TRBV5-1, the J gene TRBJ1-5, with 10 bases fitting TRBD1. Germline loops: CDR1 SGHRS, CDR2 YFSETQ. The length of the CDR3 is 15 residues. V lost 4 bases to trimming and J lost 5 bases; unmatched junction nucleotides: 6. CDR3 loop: CASSPGQGGHQPQHF. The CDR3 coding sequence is TGCGCCAGCAGCCCAGGACAGGGGGGCCATCAGCCCCAGCATTTT.

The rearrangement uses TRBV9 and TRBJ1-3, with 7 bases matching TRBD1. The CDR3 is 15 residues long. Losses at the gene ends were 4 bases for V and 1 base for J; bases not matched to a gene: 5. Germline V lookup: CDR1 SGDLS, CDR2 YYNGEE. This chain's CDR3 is CASSPRDSSGNTIYF. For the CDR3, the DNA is TGTGCCAGCAGCCCCCGGGACAGTTCTGGAAACACCATATATTTT. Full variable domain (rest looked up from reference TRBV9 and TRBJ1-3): DSGVTQTPKHLITATGQRVTLRCSPRSGDLSVYWYQQSLDQGLQFLIQYYNGEERAKGNILERFSAQQFPDLHSELNLSSLELGDSALYFCASSPRDSSGNTIYFGEGSWLTVV.